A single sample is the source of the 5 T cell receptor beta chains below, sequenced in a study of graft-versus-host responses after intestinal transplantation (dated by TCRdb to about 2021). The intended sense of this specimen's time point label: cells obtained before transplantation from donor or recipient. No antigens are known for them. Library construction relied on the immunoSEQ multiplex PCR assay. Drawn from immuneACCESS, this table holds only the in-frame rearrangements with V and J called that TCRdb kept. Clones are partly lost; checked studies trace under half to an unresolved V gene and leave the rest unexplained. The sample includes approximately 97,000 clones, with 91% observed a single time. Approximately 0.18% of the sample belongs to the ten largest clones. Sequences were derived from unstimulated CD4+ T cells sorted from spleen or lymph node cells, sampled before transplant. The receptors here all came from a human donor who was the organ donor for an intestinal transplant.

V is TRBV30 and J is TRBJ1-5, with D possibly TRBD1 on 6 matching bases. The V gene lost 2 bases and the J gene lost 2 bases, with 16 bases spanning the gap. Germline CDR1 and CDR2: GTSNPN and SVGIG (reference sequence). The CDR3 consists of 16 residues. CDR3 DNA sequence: TGTGCCTGGAGTCAGGCAGGGGTTTCTGGCAATCAGCCCCAGCATTTT. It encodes CAWSQAGVSGNQPQHF.

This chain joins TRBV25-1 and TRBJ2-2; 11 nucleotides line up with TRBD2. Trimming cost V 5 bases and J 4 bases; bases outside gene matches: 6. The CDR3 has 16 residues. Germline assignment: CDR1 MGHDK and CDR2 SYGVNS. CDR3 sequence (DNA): TGTGCCAGCAGTCCCAAAGGACTAGCGGGCACCGGGGAGCTGTTTTTT. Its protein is CASSPKGLAGTGELFF.

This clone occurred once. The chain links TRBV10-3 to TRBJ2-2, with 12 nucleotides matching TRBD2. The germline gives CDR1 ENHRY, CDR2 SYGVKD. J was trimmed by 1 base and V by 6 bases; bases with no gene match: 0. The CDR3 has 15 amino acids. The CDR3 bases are TGTGCCATCAGACTAGCGGGGGGGAACACCGGGGAGCTGTTTTTT. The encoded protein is CAIRLAGGNTGELFF.

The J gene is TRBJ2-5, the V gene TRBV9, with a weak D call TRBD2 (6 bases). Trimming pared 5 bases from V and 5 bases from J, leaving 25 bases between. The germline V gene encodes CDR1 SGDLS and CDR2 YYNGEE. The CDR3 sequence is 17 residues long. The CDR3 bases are TGTGCCAGCAGTCCATCCCTCCTGGGGGGTGGTCGGGAGACCCAGTACTTC. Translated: CASSPSLLGGGRETQYF.

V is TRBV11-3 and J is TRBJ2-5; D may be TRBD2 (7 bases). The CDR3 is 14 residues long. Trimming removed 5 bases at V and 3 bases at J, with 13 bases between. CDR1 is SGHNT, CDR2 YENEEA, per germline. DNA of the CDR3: TGTGCCAGCAGCCCAGGGGCGGGGGAAGAGACCCAGTACTTC. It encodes CASSPGAGEETQYF.